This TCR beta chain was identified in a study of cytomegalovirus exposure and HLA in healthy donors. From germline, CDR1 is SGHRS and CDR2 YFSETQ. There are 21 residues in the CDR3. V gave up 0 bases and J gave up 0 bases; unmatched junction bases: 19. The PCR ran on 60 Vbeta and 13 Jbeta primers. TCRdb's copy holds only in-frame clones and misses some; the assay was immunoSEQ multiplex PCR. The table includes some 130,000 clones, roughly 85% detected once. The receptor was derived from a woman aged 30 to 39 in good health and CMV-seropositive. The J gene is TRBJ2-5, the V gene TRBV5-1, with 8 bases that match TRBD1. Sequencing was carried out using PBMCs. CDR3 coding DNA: TGCGCCAGCAGCTTGGGACAGGGGCCCCACCGGGGGAGGCAGTACCAAGAGACCCAGTACTTC. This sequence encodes CASSLGQGPHRGRQYQETQYF. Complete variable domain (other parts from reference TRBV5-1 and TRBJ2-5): KAGVTQTPRYLIKTRGQQVTLSCSPISGHRSVSWYQQTPGQGLQFLFEYFSETQRNKGNFPGRFSGRQFSNSRSEMNVSTLELGDSALYLCASSLGQGPHRGRQYQETQYFGPGTRLLVL.